The T cell receptor beta chain described here comes from a study of cytomegalovirus exposure and HLA in healthy donors. Overall study context: Clustering assigned 81% of the roughly 400 genotyped donors to the Caucasian-associated ancestry cluster.

The PCR was carried out with 60 Vbeta primers and 13 Jbeta primers. Assay used: immunoSEQ multiplex PCR; TCRdb lists only in-frame clones, some missing. The repertoire holds fewer than 150,000 clones, with 76% as singletons. Comments on this clone: The antigen is not known.

Germline CDR1 GTSNPN, CDR2 SVGIG (reference sequence). Trimming stripped 2 bases from V and 8 bases from J, with 12 bases between. This CDR3 spans 12 amino acids. Study conclusions and caveats: Equally common other TCR beta chains were less clonally expanded than HLA-associated ones, a later analysis found. When presence/absence was analysed, sequencing depth was taken to be roughly uniform across donors.

V gene TRBV30 combines with J gene TRBJ1-2; D gene unclear. The TCR sequence derives from a man aged 18 to 30 in good health and CMV-seronegative. The sequenced sample consisted of PBMCs. The chain's CDR3 is CAWSLQSGGYTF. In DNA, the CDR3 is TGTGCCTGGAGTCTACAGTCCGGAGGCTACACCTTC.